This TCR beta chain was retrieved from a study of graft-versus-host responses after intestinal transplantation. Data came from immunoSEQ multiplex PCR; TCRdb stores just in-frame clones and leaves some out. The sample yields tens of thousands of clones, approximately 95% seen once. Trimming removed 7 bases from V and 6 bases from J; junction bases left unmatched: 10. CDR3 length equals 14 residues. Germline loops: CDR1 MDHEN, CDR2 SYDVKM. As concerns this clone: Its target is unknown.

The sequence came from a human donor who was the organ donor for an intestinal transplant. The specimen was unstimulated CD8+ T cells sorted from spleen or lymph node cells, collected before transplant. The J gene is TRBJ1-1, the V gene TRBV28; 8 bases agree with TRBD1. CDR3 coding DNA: TGTGCCAGCAATCTTCAGGGGGCTTTCGCTGAAGCTTTCTTT. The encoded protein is CASNLQGAFAEAFF. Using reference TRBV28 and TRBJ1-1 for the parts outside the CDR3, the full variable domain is DVKVTQSSRYLVKRTGEKVFLECVQDMDHENMFWYRQDPGLGLRLIYFSYDVKMKEKGDIPEGYSVSREKKERFSLILESASTNQTSMYLCASNLQGAFAEAFFGQGTRLTVV.